The source of this T cell receptor (beta chain) is a study of OX40 agonist ivuxolimab in advanced cancers. Regarding the study in general: Ivuxolimab was an agonistic, fully human IgG2 monoclonal antibody directed against OX40 (CD134), a costimulatory receptor. Of the approximately 54 patients in dose escalation, about 19 had hepatocellular carcinoma, about 15 had melanoma, 9 had renal cell carcinoma and 9 had head and neck cancer. In the dose-escalation cohort, roughly 80% of patients were male, and the mean age was approximately 64 years, with a range of about 23 to 80. The paper covers the monotherapy dose-escalation part of the phase I ivuxolimab trial, which included N = 52 patients. Intravenous ivuxolimab was administered to patients every 2 weeks at six dose levels: 0.01, 0.1, 0.3, 1.5, 3 and 10 mg/kg. Patients were allowed to have had prior anti-PD-1, anti-PD-L1 or anti-CTLA-4 therapy, and approximately 37% of the dose-escalation patients had been treated with checkpoint inhibitors. Partial responses occurred in three dose-escalation patients, of whom one had hepatocellular carcinoma and two had cutaneous melanoma. Peripheral TCRbeta sequencing aimed to test whether ivuxolimab altered TCR sequence diversity and caused clonal T-cell expansion. Summary of the overall study and its limitations: In the 0.1-3.0 mg/kg groups, partial responders were among the patients with the lowest normalized peripheral clonal expansion, particularly in CD8+ T cells. On average, CD8+ T cells showed more expanded clones than CD4+ T cells after ivuxolimab. Low levels of normalized T-cell clonal expansion were also seen in some patients who did not respond. At doses from 0.1 to 3.0 mg/kg, clonal expansion was seen in both CD4+ and CD8+ blood T cells between baseline and week 6. Which antigens the clonally expanded peripheral T cells were specific for was not determined.

Including cysteine and phenylalanine, the CDR3 has 13 amino acids. Only CDR3 DNA is held: 39 bases, read in frame from base 1. The germline V gene encodes CDR1 ENHRY and CDR2 SYGVKD. V lost 6 bases and J lost 0 bases, and the count of bases not matched to a germline gene is 1. A remark on this clone: The antigen it binds to is not known. Base qualities are missing; no much larger clone stands one base away.

Patients with autoimmune disease history or receiving systemic immunosuppression were excluded from the trial. Peripheral blood for TCR sequencing was collected from all dose cohorts at baseline, on cycle 4 day 1, and on cycle 7 day 1. The samples were taken from a phase I, first-in-human, multicenter, open-label dose-escalation trial of ivuxolimab. Adults with locally advanced or metastatic head and neck squamous cell, hepatocellular, melanoma or renal cell carcinoma were enrolled in the trial. Before TCR sequencing, CD4+ and CD8+ T cells were separately sorted from peripheral blood. Genomic DNA was isolated from the sorted cells so that the TCRbeta CDR3 region could be sequenced. The immunoSEQ Assay was used for sequencing of TCRbeta CDR3 regions. TCRdb holds this immuneACCESS table with in-frame rearrangements only. Some clones are missing; in checked studies, unresolved V genes explain under half, and the rest has no known cause. For this sample the table gives 35,000 to 45,000 clones, of which 65% to 85% were detected only once. The ten largest clones capture around 23% of the sample.

Sequenced material: CD4+ or CD8+ T cells sorted from blood, taken in a trial of the OX40 agonist ivuxolimab. This receptor chain uses TRBV10-3 and TRBJ2-7; a stretch of 8 junction bases matches TRBD2. The TCR originated in an adult with an advanced solid tumor such as melanoma, head and neck, liver or kidney cancer. Here the CDR3 is given as CAIRSGSSYEQYF. The base sequence is TGTGCCATCAGGAGCGGGAGCTCCTACGAGCAGTACTTC.